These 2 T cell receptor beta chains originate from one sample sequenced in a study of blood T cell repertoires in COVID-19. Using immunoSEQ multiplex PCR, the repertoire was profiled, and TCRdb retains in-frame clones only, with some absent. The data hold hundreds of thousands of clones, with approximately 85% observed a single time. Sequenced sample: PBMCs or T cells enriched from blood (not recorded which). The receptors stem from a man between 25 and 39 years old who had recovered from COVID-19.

The CDR3 bases are TGTGCCAGCAGTGAGTCCGGGGTCTATGGCTACACCTTC. Its translation is CASSESGVYGYTF. This sequence joins TRBV6-1 and TRBJ1-2; D not certain. V lost 3 bases, J lost 4 bases, and 9 bases lay in between. Germline-derived CDR1 and CDR2 are MNHNS and SASEGT. CDR3 size: 13 residues.

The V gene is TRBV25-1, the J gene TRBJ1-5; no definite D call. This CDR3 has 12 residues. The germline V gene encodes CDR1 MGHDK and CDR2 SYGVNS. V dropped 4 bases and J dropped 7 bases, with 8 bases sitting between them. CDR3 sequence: CASSGGGQPQHF. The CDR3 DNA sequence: TGTGCCAGCAGTGGAGGCGGCCAGCCCCAGCATTTT.